A selection of T cell receptor beta chains follows, all from one sample in a study of cytomegalovirus exposure and HLA in healthy donors. The method was immunoSEQ multiplex PCR; TCRdb's version includes in-frame clones alone and lacks a portion of them. This table holds 200,000 or so clones, roughly 84% found once. The sequenced sample consisted of PBMCs. The receptors were sampled from a man aged 18 to 30 in good health and CMV-seropositive. The CDR3 runs from the conserved cysteine through the conserved F or W. The order of the fields is D gene, J gene, clone size, V gene, CDR3 protein, CDR3 DNA. A D gene is named only where the DNA matches it firmly. Where a row states a size, it is once, few, many or the class of an expanded clone; other rows omit it.

>TRBD1|TRBJ1-1|-|TRBV10-1
CASSESAGGPYTEAFF
TGCGCCAGCAGTGAGTCGGCAGGGGGACCCTACACTGAAGCTTTCTTT
>-|TRBJ1-1|once|TRBV4-1
CASSQVPGRFDTEAFF
TGCGCCAGCAGCCAAGTTCCAGGCAGATTTGACACTGAAGCTTTCTTT
>TRBD2|TRBJ2-1|-|TRBV18
CASSALSGSTYNEQFF
TGTGCCAGCTCAGCTCTTAGCGGGAGTACCTACAATGAGCAGTTCTTC
>TRBD2|TRBJ2-7|-|TRBV9
CASSPTGEGLHEQYF
TGTGCCAGCAGCCCTACGGGGGAGGGCCTCCACGAGCAGTACTTC
>TRBD1|TRBJ1-4|-|TRBV5-6
CASSWDRANEKLFF
TGTGCCAGCAGCTGGGACAGGGCTAATGAAAAACTGTTTTTT
>TRBD1|TRBJ1-4|-|TRBV4-2
CASSQATGTGQEKLFF
TGTGCCAGCAGCCAAGCGACCGGGACAGGGCAAGAAAAACTGTTTTTT
>TRBD1|TRBJ2-5|-|TRBV30
CAWSSVGRGPRETQYF
TGTGCCTGGAGTTCCGTAGGAAGGGGGCCTCGAGAGACCCAGTACTTC
>TRBD1|TRBJ1-5|-|TRBV28
CASRAPQGASGQPQHF
TGTGCCAGCAGGGCGCCGCAGGGGGCATCGGGTCAGCCCCAGCATTTT
>-|TRBJ2-7|-|TRBV7-9
CASSLGGSEQYF
TGTGCCAGCAGCTTGGGAGGTTCCGAGCAGTACTTC
>TRBD1|TRBJ2-3|-|TRBV7-3
CASSLGTAYTDTQYF
TGTGCCAGCAGCTTGGGGACAGCTTACACAGATACGCAGTATTTT
>-|TRBJ1-2|-|TRBV11-2
CASSQNYGYTF
TGTGCCAGCAGCCAAAACTATGGCTACACCTTC
>-|TRBJ1-1|-|TRBV7-6
CASSPMGGPEAFF
TGTGCCAGCAGCCCCATGGGGGGGCCTGAAGCTTTCTTT
>-|TRBJ2-1|many|TRBV7-9
CASSFRQLNEQFF
TGTGCCAGCAGCTTTAGACAGTTGAATGAGCAGTTCTTC
>TRBD2|TRBJ2-7|-|TRBV7-9
CASSWQRAGGPPNEQYF
TGTGCCAGCAGCTGGCAAAGAGCGGGAGGGCCTCCCAACGAGCAGTACTTC
>TRBD2|TRBJ2-5|-|TRBV7-6
CASSLAAGGETQYF
TGTGCCAGCAGCTTAGCTGCGGGAGGGGAGACCCAGTACTTC
>TRBD1|TRBJ2-5|-|TRBV5-6
CASSWDSQETQYF
TGTGCCAGCAGCTGGGACAGCCAAGAGACCCAGTACTTC
>-|TRBJ2-5|-|TRBV6-1
CASSQGNGYQETQYF
TGTGCCAGCAGCCAGGGAAATGGGTACCAAGAGACCCAGTACTTC
>-|TRBJ1-3|-|TRBV6-5
CASSSLGRARNTIYF
TGTGCCAGCAGTTCTCTGGGCAGGGCGCGGAACACCATATATTTT
>TRBD1|TRBJ2-7|few|TRBV14
CASSQGGTGGYEQYF
TGTGCCAGCAGCCAAGGCGGGACAGGGGGCTACGAGCAGTACTTC
>TRBD1|TRBJ2-7|-|TRBV28
CASSSHRDRGYEQYF
TGTGCCAGCAGTTCCCACCGGGACAGGGGCTACGAGCAGTACTTC
>-|TRBJ1-2|-|TRBV14
CASSQDQGRGYTF
TGTGCCAGCAGCCAAGATCAGGGGAGAGGCTACACCTTC
>TRBD1|TRBJ1-5|-|TRBV5-8
CASSRGQLNQPQHF
TGTGCCAGCAGCAGGGGACAGCTAAATCAGCCCCAGCATTTT
>-|TRBJ2-5|-|TRBV5-1
CASSLGGDSGETQYF
TGCGCCAGCAGCCTGGGGGGGGACAGCGGGGAGACCCAGTACTTC
>TRBD2|TRBJ2-1|once|TRBV4-2
CASSQDPNIAGGTNYNEQFF
TGTGCCAGCAGCCAAGATCCAAATATAGCGGGAGGCACAAACTACAATGAGCAGTTCTTC
>-|TRBJ2-1|-|TRBV29-1
CSADPGGVEQFF
TGCAGCGCTGACCCCGGAGGCGTTGAGCAGTTCTTC
>TRBD1|TRBJ2-7|few|TRBV5-1
CASSYRRDSYEQYF
TGCGCCAGCAGCTATAGACGGGACAGCTACGAGCAGTACTTC
>-|TRBJ2-7|-|TRBV7-9
CASSPSTREQYF
TGTGCCAGCAGCCCATCTACGAGAGAGCAGTACTTC
>-|TRBJ2-5|-|TRBV7-9
CASSLALVRLVYF
TGTGCCAGCAGCTTGGCCTTAGTAAGACTAGTGTACTTC
>TRBD1|TRBJ2-7|-|TRBV30
CAWSVYGTGPTEQYF
TGTGCCTGGAGTGTATATGGGACAGGTCCTACTGAGCAGTACTTC